A single sample gave rise to the 2 T cell receptor beta chains below, sequenced in a study of blood T cell repertoires in COVID-19. The data were produced by immunoSEQ multiplex PCR, yet TCRdb's version contains in-frame clones alone and is incomplete. The sample carries a few hundred thousand clones, more than 75% recorded once. Sequenced: peripheral blood. The origin of the receptors is a man aged 50-60 years with acute or convalescent COVID-19.

This clone was recorded only once. This rearrangement joins TRBV27 to TRBJ1-1, with 8 bases identical to TRBD1. Unmatched junction bases numbered 7, after V lost 6 bases and J lost 4 bases. CDR3 size: 14 residues. The V gene's germline CDR1 is MNHEY and CDR2 SMNVEV (reference sequence). CDR3: CASSMSTGATEAFF. The DNA of the CDR3 is TGTGCCAGCAGCATGTCGACAGGGGCCACTGAAGCTTTCTTT.

V usage is TRBV7-8 and J usage is TRBJ2-2; tentatively, D is TRBD1 (6 bases). The ends were cut back, 6 bases at V and 0 bases at J, with 11 bases in the middle. CDR1 SGHVS and CDR2 FQNEAQ come from the germline V gene. CDR3 length: 15 amino acids. The CDR3 coding sequence is TGTGCCAGCAGTATACAGGGTGCGAACACCGGGGAGCTGTTTTTT. Its protein product is CASSIQGANTGELFF.